The 17 T cell receptor beta chains reported below all come from one sample, sequenced in a study of regulatory T cells in long-lasting Graves disease. As to time point: newly diagnosed GD, antithyroid drugs for less than 3 months. From PBMCs, RNA was extracted and then used to make the TCR library. Building the TCR beta libraries relied on iRepertoire HTBI primers, and CDR3 regions underwent Arm-PCR. From the multiplex PCR reads, TCRdb called clonotypes with MiXCR, one entry per CDR3 protein. Altogether 400,000 to 500,000 distinct CDR3 sequences are present, 15% to 20% being singletons, with the ten largest covering about 10%. The same sample was also studied in work on T cells in Graves' hyperthyroidism and ophthalmopathy.

The sequences come from peripheral blood mononuclear cells (PBMCs), collected at new diagnosis, from a patient treated with antithyroid drugs. The receptor set was obtained from a woman in her twenties or thirties with Graves disease.

This clonotype has more than one count but fewer than ten. The chain joins TRBV5-1 to TRBJ2-5; TRBD1 or TRBD2 may be the D gene (6 bases each). CDR3 length: 15 residues. The V and J ends lost 4 bases and 4 bases respectively, with 17 bases between them. Germline CDR1 and CDR2: SGHRS and YFSETQ. CDR3: CASSPVRGGSETQYF. The CDR3 nucleotides read TGCGCCAGCAGCCCGGTACGAGGGGGGTCAGAGACCCAGTACTTC. Combining the CDR3 with reference TRBV5-1 and TRBJ2-5 gives the whole variable domain KAGVTQTPRYLIKTRGQQVTLSCSPISGHRSVSWYQQTPGQGLQFLFEYFSETQRNKGNFPGRFSGRQFSNSRSEMNVSTLELGDSALYLCASSPVRGGSETQYFGPGTRLLVL.

This clonotype turned up a few times. The DNA for the CDR3 is TGCAGTGCTCAGACCAGGGCGGTTCAGCCCCAGCATTTT. Encoded protein: CSAQTRAVQPQHF. The chain has TRBV20-1 and TRBJ1-5, with D possibly TRBD1 on 5 matching bases. The CDR3 is made up of 13 amino acids. CDR1 DFQATT and CDR2 SNEGSKA come from the germline V gene (reference sequence). Trimming stripped 5 bases from V and 6 bases from J, with 14 bases between.

This sequence joins TRBV27 and TRBJ1-6, with 8 nucleotides matching TRBD1. Germline CDR1 is MNHEY and CDR2 is SMNVEV (reference sequence). The J segment lost 10 bases and the V segment lost 5 bases, leaving 7 bases of the junction unmatched. The CDR3 length is 14 residues. CDR3 region: CASSPTGEYSPLHF. CDR3 DNA: TGTGCCAGCAGTCCGACAGGGGAGTACTCACCCCTCCACTTT.

At least ten counts were recorded for this clonotype. CDR3 protein: CASSDILVNEQFF. The CDR3 DNA follows: TGCGCCAGCAGCGATATACTAGTCAATGAGCAGTTCTTC. V and J are TRBV5-1 and TRBJ2-1; TRBD2 might be the D (5 bases). Germline-derived CDR1 and CDR2 are SGHRS and YFSETQ. The ends were cut back, 4 bases at V and 6 bases at J, with 11 bases in the middle. The CDR3 has 13 amino acids.

The count of this clonotype is one. A much larger clone differs by one base, so this may be a read error. The rearrangement uses TRBV5-1 and TRBJ2-2; 10 positions match TRBD1. The CDR3 has 16 amino acids. Per the germline V gene, CDR1 is SGHRS and CDR2 is YFSETQ. The CDR3: CASSADRGQNTGEPFF. CDR3 nucleotides: TGCGCCAGCAGCGCTGACAGGGGGCAAAACACCGGGGAGCCGTTTTTT.

This clonotype occurred once. Only one base separates this from a far larger clonotype, so it likely reflects a read error. The CDR3 does not close with the conserved phenylalanine or tryptophan, likely indicating a read error. The rearrangement uses TRBV6-1 and TRBJ2-5, with D unclear. The CDR3 loop spans 12 amino acids. The ends were cut back, 5 bases at V and 1 base at J, with 5 bases in the middle. Germline CDR1 and CDR2: MNHNS and SASEGT. CDR3 residues: CASSPLQETQYV. For the CDR3, the DNA is TGTGCCAGCAGTCCCCTCCAAGAGACCCAGTACGTC.

Remarks on this clonotype: It is likely a read error: a sequence one base away is far more abundant. V is TRBV7-2 and J is TRBJ2-5; 7 bases agree with TRBD1. The germline gives CDR1 SGHTA, CDR2 FQGNSA. This CDR3 region has 15 residues. The CDR3 region is CASSLVTGMLETQCF. As DNA, the CDR3 is TGTGCCAGCAGCTTAGTGACAGGGATGTTAGAGACCCAGTGCTTC.

This clonotype was counted ten times or more. The gene calls are TRBV28 and TRBJ2-3; D call uncertain. Trimming removed 2 bases at V and 0 bases at J, with 9 bases between. Germline values: CDR1 MDHEN, CDR2 SYDVKM. The CDR3 totals 15 residues. CDR3 nucleotides: TGTGCCAGCAGTTTAGTGGGTTCTAGCACAGATACGCAGTATTTT. It codes for CASSLVGSSTDTQYF.

This clonotype was recorded a few times. The chain is built from TRBV6-5 and TRBJ2-7, with D perhaps matching TRBD2 (6 bases). CDR1 is MNHEY, CDR2 SVGAGI, per germline. The CDR3 loop spans 14 amino acids. Between the trimmed V and J ends, which lost 0 bases and 5 bases, there was a span of 11 bases. The CDR3 loop reads CASSYSGPGDEQYF. In nucleotides, the CDR3 is TGTGCCAGCAGTTACTCGGGCCCGGGGGACGAGCAGTACTTC.

This clonotype was observed a few times. The J gene is TRBJ1-2, the V gene TRBV10-1; a weak D match, TRBD1 (5 bases). This CDR3 spans 13 amino acids. Germline-derived CDR1 and CDR2 are WNHNN and SYGVQD (reference sequence). The ends were cut back, 6 bases at V and 2 bases at J, with 10 bases in the middle. In DNA form, the CDR3 reads TGCGCCAGCAGCAGGGATCCCAACTATGGCTACACCTTC. Its protein is CASSRDPNYGYTF.

The sample holds many counts of this clonotype. The gene calls are TRBV5-5 and TRBJ1-1, with 8 bases identical to TRBD1. The V and J ends lost 5 bases and 0 bases, in that order; junction bases with no gene match: 6. The CDR3 consists of 15 residues. Germline-derived CDR1 and CDR2 are SGHKS and YYEKEE (reference sequence). CDR3 sequence (DNA): TGTGCCAGCAGGAAATGGACAGGGTTGAACACTGAAGCTTTCTTT. Protein product: CASRKWTGLNTEAFF.

This clonotype was found many times. This sequence joins TRBV12-5 and TRBJ2-2; 8 bases line up with TRBD2. The CDR3 has 16 residues. Looked up from germline, CDR1 is LGHNT and CDR2 is FRNRAP. V was clipped by 4 bases and J by 4 bases; unmatched bases: 8. DNA of the CDR3: TGTGCTAGTGGTTCGTTAGCGGGACTGGGCACCGGGGAGCTGTTTTTT. Translating it yields CASGSLAGLGTGELFF.

The V and J genes are TRBV5-1 and TRBJ1-5; D is uncertain. The CDR3 has 15 amino acids. Trimming removed 1 base at V and 5 bases at J, with 13 bases between. From germline, CDR1 is SGHRS and CDR2 YFSETQ. The CDR3: CASSLSPSPDQPQHF. CDR3 DNA: TGCGCCAGCAGCTTGTCGCCCAGCCCTGATCAGCCCCAGCATTTT.

There are many counts of this clonotype. V and J are TRBV5-1 and TRBJ2-5, with 7 bases identical to TRBD2. The CDR3 covers 17 residues. With 1 base clipped from V and 4 bases from J, the junction kept 13 bases outside the gene matches. Germline lookup yields CDR1 SGHRS and CDR2 YFSETQ. For the CDR3, the DNA is TGCGCCAGCAGCTTGATTCCTAGCGGAAGCAAGAGAGAGACCCAGTACTTC. Protein product: CASSLIPSGSKRETQYF.

This clonotype was seen only a few times. The rearrangement links TRBV20-1 to TRBJ2-5, with D uncertain. The V end was cut by 3 bases, the J end by 3 bases, with 17 bases between. CDR3 length equals 15 residues. CDR1 is DFQATT and CDR2 is SNEGSKA in the germline V gene (reference sequence). The CDR3 loop is CSASFGSGPKETQYF. CDR3 nucleotides: TGCAGTGCTAGTTTCGGTTCAGGCCCAAAAGAGACCCAGTACTTC.

Many counts were recorded for this clonotype. The chain recombines TRBV3-1 with TRBJ1-2; D might be TRBD1 (5 bases). The CDR3 sequence is 15 residues long. In germline, CDR1 is LGHDT, CDR2 YNNKEL (reference sequence). Trimming left V 3 bases short and J 4 bases short, with 15 bases between. This CDR3 reads CASSHLNVGGYGYTF. The CDR3, as DNA: TGTGCCAGCAGCCACCTCAACGTCGGGGGCTATGGCTACACCTTC.

There are many counts of this clonotype. The V call is TRBV9, the J call TRBJ2-3; weak D call: TRBD1 (6 bases). Trimming removed 0 bases at V and 1 base at J, with 15 bases between. Germline CDR1 and CDR2: SGDLS and YYNGEE. This CDR3 has 17 residues. The DNA for the CDR3 is TGTGCCAGCAGCGTAGACGGCAGGGGTTTTCGCACAGATACGCAGTATTTT. It encodes CASSVDGRGFRTDTQYF.